This T cell receptor (beta chain) was recorded in a study of cytomegalovirus exposure and HLA in healthy donors. About the research overall: Unique TCR beta sequences numbering about 100 million came from 150 million to 200 million T cells in an earlier analysis. Study-wide findings and caveats: Later on, an analysis showed TCR association rates differing by HLA locus, with DRB1 the most and HLA-C the fewest.

A multiplex PCR was run with 60 Vbeta primers and 13 Jbeta primers. Some clones are missing from TCRdb's copy, which holds only in-frame ones; the method was immunoSEQ multiplex PCR. The data show 110,000 to 150,000 clones, 73% seen once. The CDR3 runs to 12 residues. CDR1 is SGHRS, CDR2 YFSETQ, per germline. Trimming took off 0 bases at V and 12 bases at J, with 10 bases between the two ends. This clone was seen a handful of times. Its antigen is still unknown. J is TRBJ2-1 and V is TRBV5-1; weak D call: TRBD2 (6 bases). This receptor was identified in a woman in her thirties or forties in good health and CMV-seronegative. The sequenced sample was PBMCs. CDR3 region: CASSLEVGGQFF. In nucleotides, the CDR3 is TGCGCCAGCAGCTTGGAAGTGGGGGGGCAGTTCTTC.